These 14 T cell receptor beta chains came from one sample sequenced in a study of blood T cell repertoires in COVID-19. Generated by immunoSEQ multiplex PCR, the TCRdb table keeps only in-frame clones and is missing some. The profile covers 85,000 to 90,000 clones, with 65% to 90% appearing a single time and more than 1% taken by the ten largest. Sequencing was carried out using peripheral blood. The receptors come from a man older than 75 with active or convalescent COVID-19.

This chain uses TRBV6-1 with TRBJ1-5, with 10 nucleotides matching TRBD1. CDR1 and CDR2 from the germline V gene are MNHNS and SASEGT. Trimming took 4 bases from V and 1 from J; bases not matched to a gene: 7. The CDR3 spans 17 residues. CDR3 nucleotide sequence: TGTGCCAGCAGTGGACAGGGGGCTAATGGAAGCAATCAGCCCCAGCATTTT. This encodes CASSGQGANGSNQPQHF.

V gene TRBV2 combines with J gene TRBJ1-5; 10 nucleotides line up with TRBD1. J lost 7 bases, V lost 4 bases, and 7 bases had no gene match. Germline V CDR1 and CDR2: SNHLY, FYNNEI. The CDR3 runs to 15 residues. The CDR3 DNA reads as TGTGCCAGCAGTGCGTCGACAGGGGGCGGACAGCCCCAGCATTTT. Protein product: CASSASTGGGQPQHF.

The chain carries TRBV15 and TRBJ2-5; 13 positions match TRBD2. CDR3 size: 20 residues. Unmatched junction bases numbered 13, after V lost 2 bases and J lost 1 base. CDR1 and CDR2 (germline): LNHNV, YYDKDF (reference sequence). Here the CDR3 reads CATSRSGLAGAGGFQETQYF. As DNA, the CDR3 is TGTGCCACCAGCAGATCCGGACTAGCGGGGGCAGGGGGGTTCCAAGAGACCCAGTACTTC.

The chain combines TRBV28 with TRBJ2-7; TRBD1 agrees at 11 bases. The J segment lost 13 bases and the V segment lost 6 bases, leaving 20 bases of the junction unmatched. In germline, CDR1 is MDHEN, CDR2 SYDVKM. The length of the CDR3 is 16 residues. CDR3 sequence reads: CASSLRTGGPIRISYF. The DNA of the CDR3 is TGTGCCAGCAGCCTGCGGACAGGGGGCCCTATACGTATTTCATACTTC.

DNA for the CDR3: TGTGCCAGCAGGGCAGGGGCCTACAATGAGCAGTTCTTC. This translates into CASRAGAYNEQFF. The chain carries TRBV6-5 and TRBJ2-1, with D perhaps matching TRBD1 (6 bases). Germline V lookup: CDR1 MNHEY, CDR2 SVGAGI. V lost 6 bases and J lost 2, with 8 bases in between. This CDR3 has 13 amino acids.

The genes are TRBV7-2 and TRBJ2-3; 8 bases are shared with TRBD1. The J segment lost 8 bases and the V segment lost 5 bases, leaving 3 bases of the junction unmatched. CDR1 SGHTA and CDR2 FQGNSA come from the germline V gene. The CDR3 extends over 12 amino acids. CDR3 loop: CASSLDRGTQYF. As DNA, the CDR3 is TGTGCCAGCAGCCTAGACAGGGGTACGCAGTATTTT.

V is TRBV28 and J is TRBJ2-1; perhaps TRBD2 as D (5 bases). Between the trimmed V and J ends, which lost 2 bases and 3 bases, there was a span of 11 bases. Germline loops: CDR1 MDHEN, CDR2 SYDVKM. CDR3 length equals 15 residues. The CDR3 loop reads CASSLTGLIYNEQFF. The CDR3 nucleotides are TGTGCCAGCAGTTTAACCGGACTTATCTACAATGAGCAGTTCTTC.

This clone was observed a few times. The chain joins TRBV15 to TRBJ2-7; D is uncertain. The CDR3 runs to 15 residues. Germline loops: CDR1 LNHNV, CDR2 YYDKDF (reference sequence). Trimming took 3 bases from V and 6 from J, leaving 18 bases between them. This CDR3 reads CATSSRPTLDSEQYF. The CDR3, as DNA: TGTGCCACCAGCAGCCGTCCTACCCTAGACTCCGAGCAGTACTTC.

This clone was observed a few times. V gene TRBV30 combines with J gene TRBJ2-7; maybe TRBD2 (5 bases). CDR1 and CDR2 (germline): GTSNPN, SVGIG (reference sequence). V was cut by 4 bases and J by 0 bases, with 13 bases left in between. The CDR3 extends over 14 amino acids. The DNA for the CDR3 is TGTGCCTGGAAATACGGGATCCTCTCCTACGAGCAGTACTTC. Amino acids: CAWKYGILSYEQYF.

The CDR3 is CASSTPSGDRNTGELFF. As DNA, the CDR3 is TGTGCCAGCAGCACTCCGTCAGGGGACAGAAACACCGGGGAGCTGTTTTTT. This chain connects TRBV5-6 to TRBJ2-2; 7 bases match TRBD1. V trimming: 4 bases; J trimming: 2 bases; junction bases outside the gene matches: 11. The CDR3 spans 17 residues. Germline values: CDR1 SGHDT, CDR2 YYEEEE. The whole variable domain, remainder taken from reference TRBV5-6 and TRBJ2-2, is DAGVTQSPTHLIKTRGQQVTLRCSPKSGHDTVSWYQQALGQGPQFIFQYYEEEERQRGNFPDRFSGHQFPNYSSELNVNALLLGDSALYLCASSTPSGDRNTGELFFGEGSRLTVL.

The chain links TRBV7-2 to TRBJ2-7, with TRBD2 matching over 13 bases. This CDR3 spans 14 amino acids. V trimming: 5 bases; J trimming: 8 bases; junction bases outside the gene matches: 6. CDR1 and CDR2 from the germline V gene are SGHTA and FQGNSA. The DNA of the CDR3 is TGTGCCAGCAGCCCTACTAGCGGGAGGGCCCAGCAGTACTTC. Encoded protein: CASSPTSGRAQQYF.

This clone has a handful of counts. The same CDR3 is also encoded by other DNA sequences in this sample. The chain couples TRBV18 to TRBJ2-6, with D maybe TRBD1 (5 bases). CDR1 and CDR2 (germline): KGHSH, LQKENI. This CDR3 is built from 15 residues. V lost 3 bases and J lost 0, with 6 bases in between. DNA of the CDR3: TGTGCCAGCTCACCGACAGACTCTGGGGCCAACGTCCTGACTTTC. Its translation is CASSPTDSGANVLTF.

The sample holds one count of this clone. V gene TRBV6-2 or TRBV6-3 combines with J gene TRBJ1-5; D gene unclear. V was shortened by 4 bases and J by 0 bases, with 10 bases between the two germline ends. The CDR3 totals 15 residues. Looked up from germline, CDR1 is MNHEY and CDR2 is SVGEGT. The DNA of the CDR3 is TGTGCCAGCAGTTTTGAACACCTTAGCAATCAGCCCCAGCATTTT. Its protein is CASSFEHLSNQPQHF.

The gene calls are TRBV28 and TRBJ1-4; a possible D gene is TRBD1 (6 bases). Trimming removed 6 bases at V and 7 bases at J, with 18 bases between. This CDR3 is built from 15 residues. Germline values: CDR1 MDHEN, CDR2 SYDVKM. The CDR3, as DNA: TGTGCCAGCAGCCCGGGGGGGCCGAGTATTGAAAAACTGTTTTTT. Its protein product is CASSPGGPSIEKLFF. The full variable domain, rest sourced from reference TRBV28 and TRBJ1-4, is DVKVTQSSRYLVKRTGEKVFLECVQDMDHENMFWYRQDPGLGLRLIYFSYDVKMKEKGDIPEGYSVSREKKERFSLILESASTNQTSMYLCASSPGGPSIEKLFFGSGTQLSVL.